This TCR beta chain was recovered during a study of T-cell reconstitution after alpha-beta-depleted transplantation in children. Researchers prepared the TCRbeta library using unique molecular identifiers, the study reports. One entry per CDR3 protein results from TCRdb running MiXCR on the PCR reads. The sample gives about 640,000 distinct CDR3 sequences, around 17% of which show up once; 0.85% to 1.3% is in the top ten. This clonotype came up once. A read error may explain this, as a much larger clone is one base away. The sequencing used PBMCs from the stem cell graft donor, collected from the stem cell graft. The source of this sequence is a human donor who donated a stem cell graft to a child with acute myeloid leukemia.

The DNA of the CDR3 is TGCTGTGCTAGAGGGAGGTTGCGGGAAGGAGTTAGCTACACCTTC. Translation gives CCARGRLREGVSYTF. The J gene is TRBJ1-2, the V gene TRBV20-1, with no clear D. Germline CDR1 is DFQATT and CDR2 is SNEGSKA (reference sequence). This CDR3 has 15 residues.